This T cell receptor beta chain was observed in a study of T cell clonality in common variable immunodeficiency (dated by TCRdb to 2014 to 2015). Trimming removed 4 bases from V and 0 bases from J, leaving 10 bases between the germline ends. The cysteine opens and the phenylalanine closes a CDR3 of 15 amino acids. Sequencing covers 36 bases of the CDR3, shown here with the frame starting at base 1. CDR1 and CDR2 (SEHNR, FQNEAQ) derive from the germline V gene (reference sequence). Study-level results and caveats: Even though DNA input was equal, the average per sample came to about 81,820 unique sequences for controls compared with about 30,000 for CVID samples. Healthy controls shared more TCRbeta clones with each other than CVID subjects shared among themselves (p < 0.0001). CVID TCRbeta sequences reportedly showed fewer deletions and N-nucleotide insertions and lacked highly modified clones with 13 or more V deletions. Correlations between repertoire features and clinical complications were limited by patient heterogeneity within the CVID cohort. According to the authors, figuring out what caused the increased clonality in CVID would require sequencing the repertoires of T cell subpopulations. Compared with healthy controls, CVID subjects showed increased TCRbeta clonality (t-test p = 0.018), a feature most characteristic of about a third of subjects.

At least ten counts were recorded for this clone. The target of this receptor is not known. The read ends 3 residues before the CDR3 terminus; that terminus is restored from the germline J gene. Most of the CVID patients and most of the healthy controls were of Caucasian heritage. Heparinized peripheral whole blood samples of about 5 to 9 ml were collected from each donor. Genomic DNA from adults with common variable immune deficiency (CVID) and from healthy adult controls was used to sequence TCRbeta CDR3 repertoires. The control group comprised 22 healthy adult volunteers, about twelve female and 10 male, aged roughly 20 to 66 years with a mean age of approximately 35. Diluted blood was subjected to density centrifugation over Hypaque 1077 or Ficoll-Paque for isolation of peripheral blood mononuclear cells. Unsorted mononuclear cells served as the source of genomic DNA, which was extracted either by Qiagen column purification or by a centrifugation-based method.

For sequencing input, CVID and control samples contributed equivalent amounts of genomic DNA. For every sample, a 60 bp segment covering the rearranged TCRbeta CDR3 region was amplified and then sequenced. The immunoSEQ assay, a bias-corrected multiplex PCR combined with high-throughput sequencing, was used to amplify TCRbeta. Under the source paper's analysis protocol: Each unique nucleotide sequence was treated as a clone and annotated with V, D and J genes, copy number and frequency. Sequences were labeled productive if in frame, and non-productive if out of frame or containing stop codons. As previously described, clonality was computed from Shannon's entropy. The predicted amino acid sequences of productive clones were used to derive mean CDR3 Kyte-Doolittle hydropathy. The R hclust function was used to hierarchically cluster scaled V gene usage with Manhattan distance and complete linkage. To assess clone sharing by CDR3 amino acid sequence, 12 repertoires per group were resampled over 100 rounds. Repertoires were searched for more than 55 published EBV-specific and about 250 published CMV-specific TCRbeta sequences. Analysis left out a couple of CVID samples that produced under 10,000 sequences, so roughly 45 CVID repertoires remained. TCRdb holds this immuneACCESS table with in-frame rearrangements only. Some clones are missing; in checked studies, unresolved V genes explain under half, and the rest has no known cause. D and trimming were read from the DNA, whereas the V and J calls and clone size are those reported in that table. This sample contains tens of thousands of clones, none of which is a singleton. The ten top clones hold more than 1.5% of the sample.

Sequenced input: peripheral blood mononuclear cells. This receptor was taken from a person between 18 and 75 years old in good health. The chain is encoded by TRBV7-9 joined to TRBJ2-1; perhaps TRBD2 is the D gene, with 5 bases matching. This receptor carries the CDR3 CASSSLTSSYNEQFF. The part of the CDR3 DNA that was read is TGTGCCAGCAGCTCCCTTACTAGCTCCTACAATGAG.